The 14 T cell receptor beta chains in this list originate from one sample, sequenced in a study of vaccination effects on CD4 cells after COVID-19. Libraries were prepared by immunoSEQ multiplex PCR; TCRdb keeps only in-frame clonotypes and omits some of them. Of around 69,000 clones listed, 70% to 85% are singletons. Their antigens remain unidentified. Expansion of antigen-specific CD4+ T cells with viral peptide pools was carried out by the ViraFEST assay before sequencing. With more than 9 days of culture completed, CD4+ T cells were isolated. Everyone in the study got two shots of either the BNT162b2 or mRNA-1273 vaccine. This material consisted of CD4+ T cells from PBMCs cultured with HCoV-229E spike peptides, taken after COVID-19 vaccination. The receptors come from a human donor who received a COVID-19 vaccine.

This chain uses TRBV6-1 with TRBJ2-6; a possible D gene is TRBD1 (6 bases). The V gene lost 3 bases and the J gene lost 4 bases, with 19 bases spanning the gap. Germline CDR1 and CDR2: MNHNS and SASEGT. The CDR3 is 18 amino acids. The CDR3 sequence is CASSDHRVVLMGANVLTF. The CDR3 nucleotides read TGTGCCAGCAGTGACCACAGGGTAGTCCTGATGGGGGCCAACGTCCTGACTTTC.

The CDR3 DNA sequence: TGTGCCTGGTCGACAGGGCAAAATTCCTACAATGAGCAGTTCTTC. Translating it yields CAWSTGQNSYNEQFF. The rearrangement joins TRBV30 to TRBJ2-1; 7 bases are a match to TRBD1. Germline CDR1 is GTSNPN and CDR2 is SVGIG (reference sequence). With V trimmed by 5 bases and J by 1 base, 8 bases remained unmatched. The CDR3 contains 15 residues. Full variable domain (remainder filled in from reference TRBV30 and TRBJ2-1): SQTIHQWPATLVQPVGSPLSLECTVEGTSNPNLYWYRQAAGRGLQLLFYSVGIGQISSEVPQNLSASRPQDRQFILSSKKLLLSDSGFYLCAWSTGQNSYNEQFFGPGTRLTVL.

The gene calls are TRBV5-1 and TRBJ1-1; tentative D call: TRBD1 (5 bases). The CDR3 has 13 residues. Germline V CDR1 and CDR2: SGHRS, YFSETQ. V was cut by 4 bases and J by 1 base, with 8 bases left in between. The CDR3 nucleotides read TGCGCCAGCAGCAAACAGGAGAACACTGAAGCTTTCTTT. This translates into CASSKQENTEAFF.

The chain carries TRBV5-1 and TRBJ1-4; a possible D gene is TRBD1 (6 bases). The CDR3 runs 15 residues. V was pared by 2 bases and J by 6 bases, with 14 bases between. CDR1 and CDR2 from the germline V gene are SGHRS and YFSETQ. The DNA of the CDR3 is TGCGCCAGCAGCTTTTTTGGGGGGCGCGATGAAAAACTGTTTTTT. Protein sequence: CASSFFGGRDEKLFF.

The chain combines TRBV19 with TRBJ1-4; D is unclear. Germline-derived CDR1 and CDR2 are LNHDA and SQIVND (reference sequence). V lost 6 bases and J 0 bases, leaving 14 bases between the germline ends. The length of the CDR3 is 16 residues. CDR3 amino acids: CASSAFRIPTNEKLFF. CDR3 nucleotides: TGTGCCAGTAGCGCGTTCCGGATTCCAACTAATGAAAAACTGTTTTTT.

The sample holds a few counts of this clone. The CDR3 protein is CATSDTTGSRDYGYTF. CDR3 nucleotides: TGTGCCACCAGTGACACCACAGGGAGTCGGGACTATGGCTACACCTTC. The chain combines TRBV24-1 with TRBJ1-2; possible D gene TRBD1, 6 bases. Germline CDR1 is KGHDR and CDR2 is SFDVKD. The CDR3 runs to 16 residues. V lost 4 bases and J 3 bases, leaving 17 bases between the germline ends.

V usage is TRBV6-6 and J usage is TRBJ2-1, with 9 bases fitting TRBD1. This CDR3 is 17 amino acids long. V shed 5 bases, J shed 3 bases, and the junction held 11 bases outside the gene matches. Germline CDR1 reads MNHNY; CDR2 reads SVGAGI (reference sequence). The CDR3 sequence: CASSQQTTGGIYNEQFF. As DNA, the CDR3 is TGTGCCAGCAGTCAACAGACGACAGGGGGAATCTACAATGAGCAGTTCTTC.

The rearrangement uses TRBV7-2 and TRBJ1-5; D unclear. Deletions cut 5 bases from V and 0 bases from J, with 8 bases between. Germline loops: CDR1 SGHTA, CDR2 FQGNSA. The CDR3 contains 14 residues. The CDR3 DNA is TGTGCCAGCAGCCAGGCCCTTAGCAATCAGCCCCAGCATTTT. It specifies CASSQALSNQPQHF. Full variable domain (remainder filled in from reference TRBV7-2 and TRBJ1-5): GAGVSQSPSNKVTEKGKDVELRCDPISGHTALYWYRQSLGQGLEFLIYFQGNSAPDKSGLPSDRFSAERTGGSVSTLTIQRTQQEDSAVYLCASSQALSNQPQHFGDGTRLSIL.

The DNA of the CDR3 is TGCGCCAGCAGCTCGACAGGGACGAACACCGGGGAGCTGTTTTTT. Encoded protein: CASSSTGTNTGELFF. V usage is TRBV5-1 and J usage is TRBJ2-2; 7 positions match TRBD1. The germline V gene encodes CDR1 SGHRS and CDR2 YFSETQ. This CDR3 has 15 residues. V shed 3 bases and J 0 bases; nucleotides not matched to a gene: 2. The whole variable domain, remainder taken from reference TRBV5-1 and TRBJ2-2, is KAGVTQTPRYLIKTRGQQVTLSCSPISGHRSVSWYQQTPGQGLQFLFEYFSETQRNKGNFPGRFSGRQFSNSRSEMNVSTLELGDSALYLCASSSTGTNTGELFFGEGSRLTVL.

J is TRBJ2-5 and V is TRBV20-1; D not certain. The CDR3 has 11 residues. Trimming cost V 7 bases and J 1 base, with 7 bases left between them. From germline, CDR1 is DFQATT and CDR2 SNEGSKA (reference sequence). CDR3 coding DNA: TGCAGTGGAGGATCCCAAGAGACCCAGTACTTC. Amino acids: CSGGSQETQYF.

The rearrangement joins TRBV2 to TRBJ2-3, with D perhaps matching TRBD1 or TRBD2 (5 bases each). The CDR3 is 13 amino acids. V was shortened by 11 bases and J by 0 bases, with 12 bases between the two germline ends. CDR1 is SNHLY and CDR2 is FYNNEI in the germline V gene. The CDR3 region has the DNA TGTGCCGGTTGTGGGGGTAGCACAGATACGCAGTATTTT. Translated, it gives CAGCGGSTDTQYF.

This clone occurred once. The J gene is TRBJ1-1, the V gene TRBV6-2 or TRBV6-3; D is possibly TRBD1 (6 bases). CDR3 size: 14 residues. CDR1 is MNHEY and CDR2 is SVGEGT in the germline V gene. V was trimmed by 4 bases and J by 1 base, leaving 10 bases between them. CDR3 loop: CASSFIQGNTEAFF. The CDR3 region has the DNA TGTGCCAGCAGTTTCATACAGGGGAACACTGAAGCTTTCTTT.

The chain has TRBV19 and TRBJ2-1; 7 bases map to TRBD1. V gave up 7 bases and J gave up 8 bases; unmatched junction bases: 14. The V gene's germline CDR1 is LNHDA and CDR2 SQIVND (reference sequence). The CDR3 extends over 15 amino acids. The CDR3 DNA is TGTGCCAGTACAGCGAGGGACAGTCAAGTGGATGAGCAGTTCTTC. Encoded protein: CASTARDSQVDEQFF.

The chain carries TRBV5-1 and TRBJ2-3; the D gene is possibly TRBD2 (6 bases). CDR3 length: 14 amino acids. Deletions cut 0 bases from V and 3 bases from J, with 8 bases between. Germline V gene data show CDR1 as SGHRS and CDR2 as YFSETQ. CDR3: CASSLEGRTDTQYF. In DNA form, the CDR3 reads TGCGCCAGCAGCTTGGAGGGGAGGACAGATACGCAGTATTTT.